Each of the 26 T cell receptor beta chains below was sequenced from the same sample in a study of T cells in Graves' hyperthyroidism and ophthalmopathy. RNA transcripts provided the source from which TCR beta CDR3 regions were amplified. The TCR CDR3 was amplified in a first-round RT-PCR using the HTBI primer set. From the multiplex PCR reads, TCRdb called clonotypes with MiXCR, one entry per CDR3 protein. The sample includes about 610,000 distinct CDR3 sequences, 46% seen only once; the top ten take around 7.7%. Sequenced: peripheral blood or thyroid tissue (not recorded which). The receptor set was obtained from a woman in her late teens or twenties with Graves' hyperthyroidism.

V is TRBV3-1 and J is TRBJ2-5, with TRBD2 matching 10 bases. The CDR3 is 18 residues long. Trimming took 2 bases from V and 3 from J; bases not matched to a gene: 12. The germline V gene has CDR1 LGHDT and CDR2 YNNKEL (reference sequence). The CDR3 loop reads CASSQRASGSPKEETQYF. In DNA, the CDR3 is TGTGCCAGCAGCCAAAGGGCTAGCGGGAGCCCGAAGGAAGAGACCCAGTACTTC.

This chain uses TRBV29-1 with TRBJ2-5; 9 bases are a match to TRBD1. The CDR3 has 14 residues. Germline V gene lookup returns CDR1 SQVTM and CDR2 ANQGSEA. Trimming removed 8 bases from V and 5 bases from J; junction bases left unmatched: 12. The DNA for the CDR3 is TGCAGCTTAACTGCTGGACAGGGGTGGGAGACCCAGTACTTC. It is translated as CSLTAGQGWETQYF.

This chain joins TRBV6-1 and TRBJ2-6; 10 nucleotides agree with TRBD1. CDR3 length equals 16 residues. The J segment lost 2 bases and the V segment lost 6 bases, leaving 4 bases of the junction unmatched. In germline, CDR1 is MNHNS, CDR2 SASEGT. Written as DNA, the CDR3 is TGTGCCAGCAGATCCGGGACAGGGGCTGGGGCCAACGTCCTGACTTTC. Translation gives CASRSGTGAGANVLTF.

V usage is TRBV7-9 and J usage is TRBJ2-7; 7 nucleotides line up with TRBD2. CDR1 and CDR2 from the germline V gene are SEHNR and FQNEAQ (reference sequence). The CDR3 runs 14 residues. V lost 3 bases and J lost 7; bases outside the gene matches: 9. The CDR3 region has the DNA TGTGCCAGCAGCTTGTCGACTAGCCGCAATGAGCAGTACTTC. This encodes CASSLSTSRNEQYF.

This clonotype was picked up many times. The V call is TRBV20-1, the J call TRBJ2-7; 8 nucleotides match TRBD2. Trimming removed 1 base from V and 3 bases from J; junction bases left unmatched: 8. This CDR3 contains 15 residues. The germline V gene encodes CDR1 DFQATT and CDR2 SNEGSKA (reference sequence). CDR3 coding DNA: TGCAGTGCTAGAGGTACCGGGACTAGTTTCTACGAGCAGTACTTC. This gives the protein CSARGTGTSFYEQYF.

This clonotype came up many times. This chain links TRBV5-1 with TRBJ2-2; D gene unclear. The germline V gene has CDR1 SGHRS and CDR2 YFSETQ. The CDR3 is 17 amino acids. Trimming left V 0 bases short and J 6 bases short, with 18 bases between. CDR3 DNA: TGCGCCAGCAGCTTGGCCGTCGGCGCTAAGAGGTCCGGGGAGCTGTTTTTT. The encoded protein is CASSLAVGAKRSGELFF.

V usage is TRBV27 and J usage is TRBJ1-2; tentative D call: TRBD1 (6 bases). This CDR3 comprises 12 residues. The germline gives CDR1 MNHEY, CDR2 SMNVEV (reference sequence). The V gene lost 7 bases and the J gene lost 5 bases, with 11 bases spanning the gap. CDR3 protein: CASTGDMYGYTF. Here the CDR3 DNA reads TGTGCCAGCACCGGGGACATGTATGGCTACACCTTC.

This clonotype was recorded at least ten times. The genes are TRBV6-4 and TRBJ2-5; 10 nucleotides agree with TRBD2. V shed 6 bases and J 1 base; nucleotides not matched to a gene: 5. The CDR3 covers 15 residues. The germline CDR1 and CDR2 sequences are MRHNA and SNTAGT. The CDR3, as DNA: TGTGCCAGCAGCGCCCTAGCGGGGGCCCAAGAGACCCAGTACTTC. Its protein product is CASSALAGAQETQYF.

This clonotype was found many times. The chain couples TRBV5-1 to TRBJ1-1; 7 nucleotides align to TRBD1. There are 13 residues in the CDR3. The V gene's germline CDR1 is SGHRS and CDR2 YFSETQ. V lost 4 bases, J lost 7 bases, and 7 bases stayed unmatched. In nucleotides, the CDR3 is TGCGCCAGCAGCGACCGGGACAGCCTTGAAGCTTTCTTT. Amino acid sequence: CASSDRDSLEAFF.

The chain links TRBV2 to TRBJ1-2, with 9 positions matching TRBD1. J was trimmed by 5 bases and V by 4 bases; bases with no gene match: 5. Germline-derived CDR1 and CDR2 are SNHLY and FYNNEI. This CDR3 has 14 amino acids. The CDR3 sequence: CASSGQGGQYGYTF. CDR3 nucleotides: TGTGCCAGCAGTGGACAGGGGGGCCAGTATGGCTACACCTTC.

This clonotype was found once. The rearrangement links TRBV7-9 to TRBJ2-7; TRBD2 matches 10 bases. CDR1 is SEHNR, CDR2 FQNEAQ, per germline (reference sequence). The junction had 10 bases not matched to a gene; V was cut back by 4 bases and J by 7 bases. The length of the CDR3 is 15 residues. The CDR3 loop reads CASSSTSGTDNEQYF. DNA for the CDR3: TGTGCCAGCAGCTCAACTAGCGGGACCGACAATGAGCAGTACTTC.

In this sample, this clonotype turned up a few times. This chain uses TRBV5-1 with TRBJ2-5, with 8 bases matching TRBD1. This CDR3 has 15 residues. Trimming removed 4 bases from V and 5 bases from J; junction bases left unmatched: 10. Germline CDR1 and CDR2: SGHRS and YFSETQ. This CDR3 reads CASSGTGRRVETQYF. The DNA for the CDR3 is TGCGCCAGCAGCGGGACAGGTAGAAGAGTTGAGACCCAGTACTTC.

The chain recombines TRBV10-3 with TRBJ2-3, with 11 bases lining up with TRBD2. V was pared by 3 bases and J by 0 bases, with 5 bases of the junction left unmatched. This CDR3 is 17 amino acids long. Germline V CDR1 and CDR2: ENHRY, SYGVKD. In nucleotides, the CDR3 is TGTGCCATCAGTGACATAGCGGGGGGGCATAGCACAGATACGCAGTATTTT. This encodes CAISDIAGGHSTDTQYF.

The genes are TRBV2 and TRBJ2-5; 7 positions agree with TRBD1. CDR3 length: 17 residues. Germline-derived CDR1 and CDR2 are SNHLY and FYNNEI. J gave up 1 base and V 6 bases, and 14 bases lay outside the gene matches. The CDR3 bases are TGTGCCAGCAGAGCCAGGGGGACGGCGTGGGGCCAAGAGACCCAGTACTTC. Translation: CASRARGTAWGQETQYF.

This clonotype is a singleton in its sample. The V gene is TRBV29-1, the J gene TRBJ1-5; 7 positions agree with TRBD1. The CDR3 has 13 amino acids. Unmatched junction bases numbered 8, after V lost 7 bases and J lost 5 bases. Per germline, CDR1 SQVTM and CDR2 ANQGSEA. The CDR3 loop reads CSARQGMHQPQHF. In DNA form, the CDR3 reads TGCAGCGCTAGACAGGGAATGCATCAGCCCCAGCATTTT.

This clonotype was found a few times. V gene TRBV12-3 or TRBV12-4 combines with J gene TRBJ1-2; TRBD1 is a possible D gene (5 bases). This CDR3 spans 13 amino acids. The V and J ends lost 1 base and 7 bases respectively, with 10 bases between them. CDR3 DNA: TGTGCCAGCAGTTTAGGGGGGACTGGTGGCTACACCTTC. It codes for CASSLGGTGGYTF.

This chain links TRBV10-3 with TRBJ1-1; no clear D gene. Trimming shortened V by 11 bases and J by 2 bases, and 9 bases separated the two germline ends. Germline CDR1 is ENHRY and CDR2 is SYGVKD. This CDR3 comprises 11 residues. This CDR3 is CASLENTEAFF. The CDR3 DNA reads as TGTGCCTCCCTCGAAAACACTGAAGCTTTCTTT.

This clonotype was detected ten times or more. The rearrangement uses TRBV20-1 and TRBJ1-2; D gene unclear. Between the trimmed V and J ends, which lost 6 bases and 2 bases, there was a span of 4 bases. The CDR3 is 10 residues long. From germline, CDR1 is DFQATT and CDR2 SNEGSKA (reference sequence). The CDR3 loop is CSAFNYGYTF. In nucleotides, the CDR3 is TGCAGTGCCTTCAACTATGGCTACACCTTC.

This clonotype appeared many times. The V gene is TRBV29-1, the J gene TRBJ2-2; no definite D call. From germline, CDR1 is SQVTM and CDR2 ANQGSEA. This CDR3 is built from 12 residues. CDR3 amino acids: CVGVTNTGELFF. The CDR3 DNA sequence: TGCGTCGGAGTCACGAACACCGGGGAGCTGTTTTTT.

This sequence joins TRBV12-3 or TRBV12-4 and TRBJ1-1; 7 nucleotides line up with TRBD1. V dropped 7 bases and J dropped 4; count of bases not matched to a gene: 9. This CDR3 region has 14 residues. For the CDR3, the DNA is TGTGCCAGCACTGGACAGGAGGCCTCCACTGAAGCTTTCTTT. This translates into CASTGQEASTEAFF.

This clonotype was seen repeatedly, ten times or more. The gene calls are TRBV4-1 and TRBJ1-1; D is undetermined. CDR3 length equals 16 residues. Germline V lookup: CDR1 MGHRA, CDR2 YSYEKL. V lost 1 base, J lost 3 bases, and 15 bases lay in between. CDR3 region: CASSQVGRTTDTEAFF. As DNA, the CDR3 is TGCGCCAGCAGCCAAGTCGGACGGACGACCGACACTGAAGCTTTCTTT.

This clonotype is a singleton in its sample. The rearrangement joins TRBV20-1 to TRBJ1-5, with 8 bases identical to TRBD1. The CDR3 sequence is 16 residues long. Germline trimming cut 5 bases from V and 2 bases from J; bases unmatched to any gene: 11. Germline lookup yields CDR1 DFQATT and CDR2 SNEGSKA (reference sequence). This chain's CDR3 is CSADPDREGGNQPQHF. The CDR3 DNA is TGCAGTGCTGACCCGGACAGGGAGGGTGGCAATCAGCCCCAGCATTTT.

This clonotype was seen at least ten times. V and J are TRBV12-3 or TRBV12-4 and TRBJ2-5; no clear D gene. Trimming stripped 5 bases from V and 2 bases from J, with 6 bases between. The CDR3 sequence is 12 residues long. Here the CDR3 reads CASSREQETQYF. The CDR3 bases are TGTGCCAGCAGTAGAGAGCAAGAGACCCAGTACTTC.

This clonotype was recorded at least ten times. The rearrangement links TRBV2 to TRBJ2-5; 11 bases are shared with TRBD1. CDR3 length: 14 residues. CDR1 SNHLY and CDR2 FYNNEI come from the germline V gene. V shed 6 bases and J 3 bases; nucleotides not matched to a gene: 3. CDR3 protein: CASRRTGGEETQYF. Here the CDR3 DNA reads TGTGCCAGCAGAAGGACAGGGGGCGAAGAGACCCAGTACTTC. The variable domain in full, completed from reference TRBV2 and TRBJ2-5, reads EPEVTQTPSHQVTQMGQEVILRCVPISNHLYFYWYRQILGQKVEFLVSFYNNEISEKSEIFDDQFSVERPDGSNFTLKIRSTKLEDSAMYFCASRRTGGEETQYFGPGTRLLVL.

V is TRBV11-2 and J is TRBJ1-5; 10 positions match TRBD1. V lost 7 bases, J lost 0 bases, and 3 bases stayed unmatched. Germline V gene sequence: CDR1 SGHAT, CDR2 FQNNGV. CDR3 length: 15 amino acids. The CDR3 DNA is TGTGCCAGCACCGGGACAGGGGATAGCAATCAGCCCCAGCATTTT. This encodes CASTGTGDSNQPQHF.

A word on this clonotype: A read error is possible here, since a much larger clone lies one base away. This sequence joins TRBV3-1 and TRBJ1-6; D is unresolved. Germline CDR1 and CDR2: LGHDT and YNNKEL (reference sequence). Deletions cut 8 bases from V and 5 bases from J, with 13 bases between. There are 14 residues in the CDR3. CDR3 nucleotides: TGTGCCAGCGGCCCAGGTCAGCATAATTCACCCCTCCACTTT. Translation: CASGPGQHNSPLHF. Together with reference TRBV3-1 and TRBJ1-6, the CDR3 gives the full variable domain: DTAVSQTPKYLVTQMGNDKSIKCEQNLGHDTMYWYKQDSKKFLKIMFSYNNKELIINETVPNRFSPKSPDKAHLNLHINSLELGDSAVYFCASGPGQHNSPLHFGNGTRLTVT.